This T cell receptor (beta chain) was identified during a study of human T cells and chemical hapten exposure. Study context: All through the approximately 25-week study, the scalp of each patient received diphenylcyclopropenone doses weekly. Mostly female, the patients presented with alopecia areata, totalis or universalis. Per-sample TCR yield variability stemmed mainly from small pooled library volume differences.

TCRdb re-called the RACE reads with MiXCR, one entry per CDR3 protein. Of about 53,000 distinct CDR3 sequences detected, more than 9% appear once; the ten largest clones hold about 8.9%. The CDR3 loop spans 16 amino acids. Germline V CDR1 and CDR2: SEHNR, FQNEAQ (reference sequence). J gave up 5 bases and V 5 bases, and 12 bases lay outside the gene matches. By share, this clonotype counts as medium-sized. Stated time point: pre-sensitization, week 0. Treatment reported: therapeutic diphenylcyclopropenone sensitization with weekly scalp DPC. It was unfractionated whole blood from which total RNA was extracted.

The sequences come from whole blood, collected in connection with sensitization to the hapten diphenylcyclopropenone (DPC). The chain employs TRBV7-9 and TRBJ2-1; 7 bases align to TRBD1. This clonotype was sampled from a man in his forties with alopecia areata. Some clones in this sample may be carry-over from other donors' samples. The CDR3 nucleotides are TGTGCCAGCAGCCTTAGTTTGGGGACAGATCACAATGAGCAGTTCTTC. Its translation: CASSLSLGTDHNEQFF.